The rows below give T cell receptor beta chains drawn from one sample of a study of blood T cell repertoires in COVID-19. The method was immunoSEQ multiplex PCR; TCRdb's version includes in-frame clones alone and lacks a portion of them. Of hundreds of thousands of clones listed, roughly nine tenths are singletons. Source material: PBMCs or T cells enriched from blood (not recorded which). Source of these receptors: a woman aged 18-29 years who had recovered from COVID-19. Each CDR3 is given with its conserved first and last residue. The D gene is left open where the match is weak. The size entry is marked missing in some rows and otherwise reads once, few, many or a size class.

v_gene: TRBV4-1
abundance: -
d_gene: -
j_gene: TRBJ1-5
CDR3aa: CASSQEWETNQPQHF
CDR3nt: TGCGCCAGCAGCCAAGAGTGGGAGACCAATCAGCCCCAGCATTTT

v_gene: TRBV5-7
abundance: few
d_gene: -
j_gene: TRBJ1-4
CDR3aa: CASSFFNNGDF
CDR3nt: TGTGCCAGCAGCTTCTTTAATAACGGGGATTTT

v_gene: TRBV2
abundance: -
d_gene: -
j_gene: TRBJ1-5
CDR3aa: CASSGEGGENQPQHF
CDR3nt: TGTGCCAGCAGCGGGGAGGGGGGCGAAAATCAGCCCCAGCATTTT

v_gene: TRBV19
abundance: -
d_gene: -
j_gene: TRBJ1-2
CDR3aa: CASQTSGGNYGYTF
CDR3nt: TGTGCCAGCCAAACCTCGGGAGGGAACTATGGCTACACCTTC

v_gene: TRBV7-3
abundance: -
d_gene: TRBD1
j_gene: TRBJ2-1
CDR3aa: CASSSTTGNEQFF
CDR3nt: TGTGCCAGCAGCTCAACGACAGGGAATGAGCAGTTCTTC

v_gene: TRBV2
abundance: -
d_gene: TRBD2
j_gene: TRBJ2-3
CDR3aa: CASREELAGVTDTQYF
CDR3nt: TGTGCCAGCAGGGAAGAGCTAGCGGGCGTCACAGATACGCAGTATTTT

v_gene: TRBV11-2
abundance: -
d_gene: TRBD1
j_gene: TRBJ1-1
CDR3aa: CASSKRDRADTEAFF
CDR3nt: TGTGCCAGCAGCAAGAGGGACAGGGCGGACACTGAAGCTTTCTTT

v_gene: TRBV14
abundance: -
d_gene: -
j_gene: TRBJ1-5
CDR3aa: CASSQGRRQPQHF
CDR3nt: TGTGCCAGCAGCCAAGGGCGGAGGCAGCCCCAGCATTTT

v_gene: TRBV11-2
abundance: -
d_gene: TRBD1
j_gene: TRBJ1-2
CDR3aa: CASSLGQGIDGYTF
CDR3nt: TGTGCCAGCAGCTTAGGACAGGGGATAGATGGCTACACCTTC

v_gene: TRBV19
abundance: -
d_gene: -
j_gene: TRBJ2-7
CDR3aa: CASSNLVNTYEQYF
CDR3nt: TGTGCCAGTAGTAATTTGGTAAACACCTACGAGCAGTACTTC